These 13 T cell receptor beta chains were all obtained from the same sample, sequenced in a study of blood T cell repertoires in COVID-19. The repertoire was sequenced with immunoSEQ multiplex PCR; TCRdb's copy has only in-frame clones and lacks some. The repertoire consists of just over 60,000 clones, with roughly three quarters occurring once and the leading ten covering over 20%. The sequencing sample was made of peripheral blood. The source is a woman older than 75 with active or convalescent COVID-19.

The chain employs TRBV7-9 and TRBJ2-1; 8 positions match TRBD2. The CDR3 has 14 amino acids. V shed 7 bases and J 6 bases; nucleotides not matched to a gene: 8. Germline CDR1 and CDR2: SEHNR and FQNEAQ (reference sequence). CDR3: CASNNQAGVNEQFF. In DNA form, the CDR3 reads TGTGCCAGCAACAACCAAGCGGGGGTCAATGAGCAGTTCTTC.

This clone was seen at least ten times. This chain links TRBV27 with TRBJ1-2; 7 bases align to TRBD1. The ends lost 6 bases at V and 4 bases at J; junction bases unmatched: 2. Germline V CDR1 and CDR2: MNHEY, SMNVEV (reference sequence). The CDR3 has 12 residues. The CDR3 DNA is TGTGCCAGCAGGGGACAGCCCTATGGCTACACCTTC. Protein sequence: CASRGQPYGYTF.

The chain links TRBV5-4 to TRBJ2-5; tentatively, D is TRBD2 (6 bases). Germline V lookup: CDR1 SGHNT, CDR2 YYREEE (reference sequence). This CDR3 comprises 16 residues. V was cut by 0 bases and J by 2 bases, with 14 bases left in between. The CDR3 sequence: CASSLASPGDQETQYF. The DNA for the CDR3 is TGTGCCAGCAGCTTGGCCTCACCGGGGGATCAAGAGACCCAGTACTTC.

This sequence joins TRBV12-3 or TRBV12-4 and TRBJ1-1; D remains unclear. The CDR3 has 13 residues. The germline V and J ends were trimmed by 4 bases and 6 bases, with 12 bases remaining between them. The CDR3 here is CASSSSTGSEAFF. CDR3 nucleotides: TGTGCCAGCAGTTCATCAACGGGGTCTGAAGCTTTCTTT.

The chain recombines TRBV2 with TRBJ2-1; 10 bases are shared with TRBD2. CDR3 length: 15 residues. Trimming cost V 3 bases and J 12 bases; bases outside gene matches: 11. In germline, CDR1 is SNHLY, CDR2 FYNNEI. Here the CDR3 reads CASSDQASGGLGQFF. For the CDR3, the DNA is TGTGCCAGCAGTGACCAGGCTAGCGGGGGCCTTGGGCAGTTCTTC. Full variable domain (missing parts from reference TRBV2 and TRBJ2-1): EPEVTQTPSHQVTQMGQEVILRCVPISNHLYFYWYRQILGQKVEFLVSFYNNEISEKSEIFDDQFSVERPDGSNFTLKIRSTKLEDSAMYFCASSDQASGGLGQFFGPGTRLTVL.

This clone was seen a few times. The rearrangement uses TRBV4-1 and TRBJ2-2, with no clear D. The CDR3 has 16 amino acids. Germline V lookup: CDR1 MGHRA, CDR2 YSYEKL. Deletions cut 5 bases from V and 0 bases from J, with 13 bases between. CDR3 DNA sequence: TGCGCCAGCAGCGCGACATTTCCCACGAACACCGGGGAGCTGTTTTTT. Its protein is CASSATFPTNTGELFF.

The rearrangement links TRBV9 to TRBJ2-1; perhaps TRBD2 as D (5 bases). Germline V gene sequence: CDR1 SGDLS, CDR2 YYNGEE. The CDR3 totals 15 residues. V gave up 6 bases and J gave up 0 bases, with 13 bases separating them. The CDR3 is CASTTLGSSYNEQFF. Here the CDR3 DNA reads TGTGCCAGCACCACCCTGGGGAGCTCCTACAATGAGCAGTTCTTC.

This chain connects TRBV5-1 to TRBJ2-3; the D is unclear. Trimming cost V 0 bases and J 2 bases, with 13 bases left between them. Germline V gene sequence: CDR1 SGHRS, CDR2 YFSETQ. The CDR3 runs 16 residues. The CDR3 is CASSLVGVADTDTQYF. CDR3 DNA: TGCGCCAGCAGCTTGGTTGGTGTCGCAGACACAGATACGCAGTATTTT.

This rearrangement joins TRBV5-5 to TRBJ1-2, with 8 bases that match TRBD1. The CDR3 loop spans 15 amino acids. V was clipped by 4 bases and J by 2 bases; unmatched bases: 7. CDR1 is SGHKS, CDR2 YYEKEE, per germline (reference sequence). Here the CDR3 DNA reads TGTGCCAGCAGCCCATGGGACAGGAACAACTATGGCTACACCTTC. This translates into CASSPWDRNNYGYTF.

The count of this clone is one. The rearrangement links TRBV5-1 to TRBJ2-1, with D perhaps matching TRBD2 (5 bases). V was clipped by 2 bases and J by 6 bases, with 12 bases between them. The CDR3 spans 14 residues. Germline V gene data show CDR1 as SGHRS and CDR2 as YFSETQ. The CDR3 loop is CASSLVDGGNEQFF. The CDR3, as DNA: TGCGCCAGCAGCTTAGTAGACGGAGGCAATGAGCAGTTCTTC.

V and J are TRBV18 and TRBJ2-5; 8 nucleotides align to TRBD2. From germline, CDR1 is KGHSH and CDR2 LQKENI. The CDR3 consists of 15 residues. V was pared by 2 bases and J by 4 bases, with 6 bases of the junction left unmatched. CDR3 sequence (DNA): TGTGCCAGCTCACCAAACGGGGGGGCCTCAGAGACCCAGTACTTC. It specifies CASSPNGGASETQYF.

This chain uses TRBV5-4 with TRBJ2-4; D gene unclear. V was clipped by 3 bases and J by 5 bases, with 12 bases between them. Germline CDR1 SGHNT, CDR2 YYREEE (reference sequence). The CDR3 runs 14 residues. The CDR3 bases are TGTGCCAGCAGCTCGCCGAAAACAGAAAACATTCAGTACTTC. Amino acids: CASSSPKTENIQYF. Using reference TRBV5-4 and TRBJ2-4 for the parts outside the CDR3, the full variable domain is ETGVTQSPTHLIKTRGQQVTLRCSSQSGHNTVSWYQQALGQGPQFIFQYYREEENGRGNFPPRFSGLQFPNYSSELNVNALELDDSALYLCASSSPKTENIQYFGAGTRLSVL.

This clone has only a few counts. The chain is built from TRBV2 and TRBJ1-5; perhaps TRBD1 as D (6 bases). The CDR3 is 13 residues long. Germline V gives CDR1 SNHLY, CDR2 FYNNEI. V shed 9 bases and J shed 0 bases, with 9 bases lying between them. In nucleotides, the CDR3 is TGTGCCAGTAACAGGGATAGCAATCAGCCCCAGCATTTT. Its protein is CASNRDSNQPQHF.